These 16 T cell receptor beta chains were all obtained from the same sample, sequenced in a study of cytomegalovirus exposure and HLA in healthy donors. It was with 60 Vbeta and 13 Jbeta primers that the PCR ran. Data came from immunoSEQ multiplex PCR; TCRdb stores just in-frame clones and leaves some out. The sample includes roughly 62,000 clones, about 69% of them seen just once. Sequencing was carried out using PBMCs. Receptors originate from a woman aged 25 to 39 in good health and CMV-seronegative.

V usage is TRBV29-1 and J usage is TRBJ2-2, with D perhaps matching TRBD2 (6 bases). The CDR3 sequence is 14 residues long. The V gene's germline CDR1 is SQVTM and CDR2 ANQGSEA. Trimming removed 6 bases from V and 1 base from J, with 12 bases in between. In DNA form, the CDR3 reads TGCAGCGTCCCGGGACTGATGAACACCGGGGAGCTGTTTTTT. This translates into CSVPGLMNTGELFF.

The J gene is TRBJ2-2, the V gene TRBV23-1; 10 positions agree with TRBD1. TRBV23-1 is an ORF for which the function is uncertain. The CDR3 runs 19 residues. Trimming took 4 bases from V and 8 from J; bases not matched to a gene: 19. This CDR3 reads CASSPRRSTPGTGAGELFF. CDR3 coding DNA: TGCGCCAGCAGTCCCCGCCGAAGTACACCCGGGACAGGGGCAGGGGAGCTGTTTTTT.

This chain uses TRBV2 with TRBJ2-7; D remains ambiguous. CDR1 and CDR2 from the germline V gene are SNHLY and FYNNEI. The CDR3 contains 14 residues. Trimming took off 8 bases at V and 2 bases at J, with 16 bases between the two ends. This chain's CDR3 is CASRADSPTYEQYF. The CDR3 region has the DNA TGTGCCAGCCGCGCCGACTCCCCTACCTACGAGCAGTACTTC. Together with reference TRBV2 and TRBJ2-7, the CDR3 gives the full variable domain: EPEVTQTPSHQVTQMGQEVILRCVPISNHLYFYWYRQILGQKVEFLVSFYNNEISEKSEIFDDQFSVERPDGSNFTLKIRSTKLEDSAMYFCASRADSPTYEQYFGPGTRLTVT.

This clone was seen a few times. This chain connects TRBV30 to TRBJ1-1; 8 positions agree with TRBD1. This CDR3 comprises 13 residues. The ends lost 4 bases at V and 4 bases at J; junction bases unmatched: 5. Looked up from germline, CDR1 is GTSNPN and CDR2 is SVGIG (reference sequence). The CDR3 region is CAWKPDRGTEAFF. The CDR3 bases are TGTGCCTGGAAACCCGACAGGGGCACTGAAGCTTTCTTT.

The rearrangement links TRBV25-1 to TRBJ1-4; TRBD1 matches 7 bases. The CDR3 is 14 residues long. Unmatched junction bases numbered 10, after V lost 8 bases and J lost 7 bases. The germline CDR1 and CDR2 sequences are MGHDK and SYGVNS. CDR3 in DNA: TGTGCCAGCGCTAGACAGGGATCGATTGAAAAACTGTTTTTT. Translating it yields CASARQGSIEKLFF.

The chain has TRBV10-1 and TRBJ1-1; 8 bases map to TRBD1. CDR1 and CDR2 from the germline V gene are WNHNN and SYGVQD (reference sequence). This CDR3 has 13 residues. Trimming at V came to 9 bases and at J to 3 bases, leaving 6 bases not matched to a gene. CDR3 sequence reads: CASSTGGDTEAFF. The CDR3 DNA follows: TGCGCCAGTTCTACAGGGGGTGACACTGAAGCTTTCTTT.

CDR3 coding DNA: TGTGCCAGCAGCCCGGGACTCCTCACAGATACGCAGTATTTT. This translates into CASSPGLLTDTQYF. The chain combines TRBV7-8 with TRBJ2-3; the D gene is possibly TRBD2 (6 bases). The V and J ends lost 5 bases and 2 bases respectively, with 11 bases between them. CDR1 and CDR2 from the germline V gene are SGHVS and FQNEAQ. The CDR3 has 14 amino acids.

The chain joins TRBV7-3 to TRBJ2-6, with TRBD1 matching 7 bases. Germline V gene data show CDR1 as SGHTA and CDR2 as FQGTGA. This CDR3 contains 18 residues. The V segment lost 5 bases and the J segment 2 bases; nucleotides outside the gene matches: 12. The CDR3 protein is CASSPRGQPGAGANVLTF. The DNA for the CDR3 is TGTGCCAGCAGCCCCAGGGGACAGCCTGGGGCTGGGGCCAACGTCCTGACTTTC.

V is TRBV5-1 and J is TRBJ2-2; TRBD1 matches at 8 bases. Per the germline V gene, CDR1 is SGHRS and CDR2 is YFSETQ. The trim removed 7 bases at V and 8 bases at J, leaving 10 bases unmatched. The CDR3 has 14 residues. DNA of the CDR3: TGCGCCAGCGCAGATCAGGGGGCTCTAGGGGAGCTGTTTTTT. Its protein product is CASADQGALGELFF.

CDR3 DNA: TGCGCCAGCAGTGGGGGCAGCCATAATTCACCCCTCCACTTT. Amino acid sequence: CASSGGSHNSPLHF. V gene TRBV10-2 combines with J gene TRBJ1-6, with D perhaps TRBD1 (5 bases). The CDR3 runs 14 residues. Per the germline V gene, CDR1 is WSHSY and CDR2 is SAAADI. Trimming removed 4 bases from V and 5 bases from J, with 9 bases in between.

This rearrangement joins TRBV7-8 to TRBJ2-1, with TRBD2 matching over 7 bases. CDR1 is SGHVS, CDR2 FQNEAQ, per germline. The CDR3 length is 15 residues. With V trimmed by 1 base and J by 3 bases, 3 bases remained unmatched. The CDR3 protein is CASSLVASGYNEQFF. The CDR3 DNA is TGTGCCAGCAGCTTAGTGGCTAGCGGCTACAATGAGCAGTTCTTC.

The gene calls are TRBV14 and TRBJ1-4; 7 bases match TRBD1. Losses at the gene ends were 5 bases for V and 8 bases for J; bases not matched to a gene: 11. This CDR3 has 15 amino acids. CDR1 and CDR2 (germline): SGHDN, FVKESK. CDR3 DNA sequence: TGTGCCAGCAGCTTAACGACAGGGCTATGGGAAAAACTGTTTTTT. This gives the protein CASSLTTGLWEKLFF. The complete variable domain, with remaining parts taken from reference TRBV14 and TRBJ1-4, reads EAGVTQFPSHSVIEKGQTVTLRCDPISGHDNLYWYRRVMGKEIKFLLHFVKESKQDESGMPNNRFLAERTGGTYSTLKVQPAELEDSGVYFCASSLTTGLWEKLFFGSGTQLSVL.

This chain's CDR3 is CASSLGVGENIQYF. The CDR3 DNA sequence: TGTGCCAGCAGCTTAGGGGTTGGAGAAAACATTCAGTACTTC. This rearrangement joins TRBV7-8 to TRBJ2-4; D is ambiguous. This CDR3 has 14 residues. CDR1 and CDR2 (germline): SGHVS, FQNEAQ. Trimming removed 1 base at V and 5 bases at J, with 9 bases between.

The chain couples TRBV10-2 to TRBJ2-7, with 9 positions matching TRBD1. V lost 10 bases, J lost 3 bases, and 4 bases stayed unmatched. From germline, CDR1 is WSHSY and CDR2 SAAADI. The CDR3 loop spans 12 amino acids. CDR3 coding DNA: TGCGCCATCGGACAGGGGTTCTACGAGCAGTACGTC. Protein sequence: CAIGQGFYEQYV.

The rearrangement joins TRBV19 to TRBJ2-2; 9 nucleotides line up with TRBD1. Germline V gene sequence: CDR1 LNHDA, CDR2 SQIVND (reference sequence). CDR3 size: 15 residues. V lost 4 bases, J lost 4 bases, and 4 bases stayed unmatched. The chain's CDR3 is CASSTRTGATGELFF. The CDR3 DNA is TGTGCCAGTAGTACCCGGACAGGGGCCACCGGGGAGCTGTTTTTT.

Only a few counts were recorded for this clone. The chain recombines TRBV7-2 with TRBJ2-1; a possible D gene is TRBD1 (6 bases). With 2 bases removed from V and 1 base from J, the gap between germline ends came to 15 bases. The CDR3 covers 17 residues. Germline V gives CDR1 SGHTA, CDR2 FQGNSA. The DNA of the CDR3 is TGTGCCAGCAGCTTATATCTCAGGGGTTCATCCTACAATGAGCAGTTCTTC. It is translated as CASSLYLRGSSYNEQFF.